This is a list of T cell receptor beta chains from one sample in a study of shared T cell receptors in the human thymus. Sequencing used immunoSEQ multiplex PCR; TCRdb keeps in-frame clones, though not all of them. The table lists some 700,000 clones, roughly 88% of them singletons. These same data were also listed under a study on human thymus T cells.

The sequenced sample consisted of thymocytes. Receptors were obtained from a boy under three years old with a congenital heart defect. Each CDR3 is given with its conserved first and last residue. A D gene is named only where the DNA matches it firmly. Only some rows state a clone size, as once, few, many or a class for expanded clones.

size,J,D,V,DNA,CDR3
NA,TRBJ2-1,NA,TRBV2,TGTGCCAGCAGGGCCCCCGGGGGGACAGGACTTAACAATGAGCAGTTCTTC,CASRAPGGTGLNNEQFF
NA,TRBJ2-1,TRBD2,TRBV19,TGTGCCAGTAGACGACCTCCAGGGAGGGCCGGGCACAATGAGCAGTTCTTC,CASRRPPGRAGHNEQFF
NA,TRBJ2-1,TRBD2,TRBV5-1,TGCGCCAGCAGCTTGGGTGCGGGAGTACCCCCCCGAAATGAGCAGTTCTTC,CASSLGAGVPPRNEQFF
NA,TRBJ2-4,NA,TRBV15,TGTGCCACCAGCAGAGTCCTTAACCTACAGGGAGCTTTAGCCAAAAACATTCAGTACTTC,CATSRVLNLQGALAKNIQYF
NA,TRBJ2-1,TRBD2,TRBV27,TGTGCCAGCAGTTCGGGGGGGCTACTATCCTACAATGAGCAGTTCTTC,CASSSGGLLSYNEQFF
NA,TRBJ2-5,NA,TRBV15,TGTGCCACCAGCCGAACAGGTGTTCAAGAGACCCAGTACTTC,CATSRTGVQETQYF
once,TRBJ2-3,TRBD2,TRBV9,TGTGCCAGCAGCGTAGTGGCTAGCGGGAGTAGGGATACGCAGTATTTT,CASSVVASGSRDTQYF
NA,TRBJ2-7,NA,TRBV7-2,TGTGCCAGCAGCTCCAAGTGGTGGCCCTACGAGCAGTACTTC,CASSSKWWPYEQYF
NA,TRBJ2-7,NA,TRBV6-1,TGTGCCAGCACCCCCGACTCATTGACCTACGAGCAGTACTTC,CASTPDSLTYEQYF
NA,TRBJ2-7,TRBD2,TRBV2,TGTGCCAGCAGTGAAGAAGGGACTAGCGGGTACTACGAGCAGTACTTC,CASSEEGTSGYYEQYF